This TCR beta chain was sequenced in a study of T cell changes during pregnancy in multiple sclerosis. Some clones are missing from TCRdb's copy, which holds only in-frame ones; the method was immunoSEQ multiplex PCR. This table has about 62,000 clones, 80% to 95% appearing once. Per the germline V gene, CDR1 is LNHNV and CDR2 is YYDKDF (reference sequence). The CDR3 has 14 residues. Trimming took 4 bases from V and 6 from J; bases not matched to a gene: 7. The receptor was derived from a female donor with multiple sclerosis, enrolled in a pregnancy study. The sequencing used CD8+ T cells from peripheral blood mononuclear cells, collected in the second trimester of pregnancy. The chain recombines TRBV15 with TRBJ2-3; TRBD2 matches 7 bases. The CDR3 bases are TGTGCCACCAGCACCACGCGGGGGAGGGATACGCAGTATTTT. This codes for CATSTTRGRDTQYF.